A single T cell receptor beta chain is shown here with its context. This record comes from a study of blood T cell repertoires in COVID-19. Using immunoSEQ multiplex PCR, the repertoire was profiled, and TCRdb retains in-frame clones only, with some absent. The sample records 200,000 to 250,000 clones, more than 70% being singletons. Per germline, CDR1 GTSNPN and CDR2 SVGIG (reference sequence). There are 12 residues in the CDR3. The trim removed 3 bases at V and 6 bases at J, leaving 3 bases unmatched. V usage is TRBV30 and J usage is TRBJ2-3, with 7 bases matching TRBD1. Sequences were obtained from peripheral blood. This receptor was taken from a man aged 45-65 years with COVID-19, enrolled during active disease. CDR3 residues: CAWRTGSDTQYF. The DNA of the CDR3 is TGTGCCTGGAGGACAGGGAGTGATACGCAGTATTTT.